The clone carrying this T cell receptor (beta chain) was counted many times. This entry is derived from a study of T-cell reconstitution after alpha-beta-depleted transplantation in children. Germline values: CDR1 ENHRY, CDR2 SYGVKD. The germline V and J ends were trimmed by 3 bases and 2 bases, with 11 bases remaining between them. The CDR3 runs 14 residues. A TCRbeta library incorporating unique molecular identifiers was prepared. MiXCR, run by TCRdb on the PCR reads, gives a single entry per CDR3 protein. Counted here are 440,000 or so distinct CDR3 sequences, around 9.9% occurring once; the ten biggest clones make up roughly 5.1%.

The TCR originated in a human donor who donated a stem cell graft to a child with acute myeloid leukemia. The starting material was PBMCs from the stem cell graft donor, obtained from the stem cell graft. The V call is TRBV10-3, the J call TRBJ2-7; TRBD2 is a possible D gene (6 bases). CDR3 DNA: TGTGCCATCAGTGAAGCGGGTACCCCCTACGAGCAGTACTTC. Its protein is CAISEAGTPYEQYF.